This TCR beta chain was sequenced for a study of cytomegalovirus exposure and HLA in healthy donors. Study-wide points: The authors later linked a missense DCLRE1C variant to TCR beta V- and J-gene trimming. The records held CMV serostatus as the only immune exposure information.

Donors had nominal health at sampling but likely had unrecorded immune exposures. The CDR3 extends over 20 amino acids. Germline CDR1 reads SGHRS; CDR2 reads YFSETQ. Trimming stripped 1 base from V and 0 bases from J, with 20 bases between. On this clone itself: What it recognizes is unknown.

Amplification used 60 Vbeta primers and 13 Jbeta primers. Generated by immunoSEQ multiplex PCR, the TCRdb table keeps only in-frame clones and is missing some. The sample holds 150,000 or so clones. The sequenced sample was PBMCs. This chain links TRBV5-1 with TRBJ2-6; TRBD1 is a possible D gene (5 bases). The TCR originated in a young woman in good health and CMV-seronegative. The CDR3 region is CASSLTLRQLAYSGANVLTF. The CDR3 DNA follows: TGCGCCAGCAGCTTGACCCTAAGACAGTTGGCCTACTCTGGGGCCAACGTCCTGACTTTC.